This T cell receptor (beta chain) was found in a study of cytomegalovirus exposure and HLA in healthy donors. Study summary: Genotyping of 430 or so donors showed that around 86% belonged to the Caucasian-associated ancestry cluster. Regarding the study as a whole: Cytomegalovirus-associated status was assigned to about 160 TCR beta chains. Common viral pathogens seemed, in a later analysis, to connect with several of the most significant clusters.

The PCR ran on 60 Vbeta and 13 Jbeta primers. Sequencing used immunoSEQ multiplex PCR; TCRdb keeps in-frame clones, though not all of them. The table lists about 140,000 clones, around 76% of them singletons. The CDR3 sequence is 14 residues long. CDR1 and CDR2 from the germline V gene are SGHDT and YYEEEE. V was shortened by 1 base and J by 8 bases, with 15 bases between the two germline ends. Concerning this clone: Its target is not known.

The origin of this receptor is a male donor in good health and CMV-seronegative. The chain joins TRBV5-6 to TRBJ1-1; the D gene is possibly TRBD1 (5 bases). The specimen sequenced was PBMCs. CDR3: CASSLFSGTGEAFF. The CDR3 DNA is TGTGCCAGCAGCTTGTTCTCGGGGACTGGAGAAGCTTTCTTT.